This TCR beta chain was found in a study of blood T cell repertoires in COVID-19. Study in general: Samples came from the United States, Italy and Spain, spanning acute and convalescent COVID-19. The cDNA or gDNA used as material had been derived from T cells, B-cell-depleted T cells, or PBMCs.

How the authors handled the data: From reference gene primer amplification, estimates of nucleated cell counts were derived. The method was immunoSEQ multiplex PCR; TCRdb's version includes in-frame clones alone and lacks a portion of them. D and trimming were read from the DNA, whereas the V and J calls and clone size are those reported in that table. The table has some 400,000 clones, approximately 80% seen once. The CDR3 has 13 amino acids. The V end was cut by 3 bases, the J end by 6 bases, with 11 bases between. Per germline, CDR1 MNHNS and CDR2 SASEGT. The specimen sequenced was peripheral blood. The chain couples TRBV6-1 to TRBJ1-2; D is possibly TRBD1 (6 bases). The sequence was obtained from a human donor with acute or convalescent COVID-19. The donor label of this sample is uncertain. CDR3 nucleotide sequence: TGTGCCAGCAGTGAGGACAGTGTCCATGGCTACACCTTC. It encodes CASSEDSVHGYTF.